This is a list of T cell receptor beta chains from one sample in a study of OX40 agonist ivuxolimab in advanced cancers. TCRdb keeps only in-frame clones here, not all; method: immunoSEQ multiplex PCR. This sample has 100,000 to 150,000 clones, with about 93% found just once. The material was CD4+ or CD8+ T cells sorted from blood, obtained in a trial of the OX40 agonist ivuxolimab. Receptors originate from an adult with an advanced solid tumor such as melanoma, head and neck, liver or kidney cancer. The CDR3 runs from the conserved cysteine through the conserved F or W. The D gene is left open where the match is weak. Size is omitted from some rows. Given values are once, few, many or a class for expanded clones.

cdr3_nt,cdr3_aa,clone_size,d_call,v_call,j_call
TGTGCCAGCTCACCCGCAGGGCGCTATGGCTACACCTTC,CASSPAGRYGYTF,.,.,TRBV18,TRBJ1-2
TGTGCCACCGGGGGTGATACCGGGACGACCATGAACACTGAAGCTTTCTTT,CATGGDTGTTMNTEAFF,few,.,TRBV28,TRBJ1-1
TGTGCCAGCAGCCTTAGCGGGGGGGCCGAAAATGAGCAGTTCTTC,CASSLSGGAENEQFF,.,TRBD2,TRBV7-3,TRBJ2-1
TGTGCCAGCAGCTTGACAGCTACAAGAGGGACCCAGTACTTC,CASSLTATRGTQYF,.,.,TRBV5-4,TRBJ2-5
TGTGCCAGCAGCCCCGGGGTTGGACTCTCTGGGGCCAACGTCCTGACTTTC,CASSPGVGLSGANVLTF,.,.,TRBV7-2,TRBJ2-6
TGCGCCAGCAGCCAATTGGACACCCCTAGAAAACTGTTTTTT,CASSQLDTPRKLFF,.,.,TRBV4-1,TRBJ1-4
TGTGCCAGCACCGGGACAGTACAAGAGACCCAGTACTTC,CASTGTVQETQYF,.,TRBD1,TRBV2,TRBJ2-5
TGTGCCAGCAAGGGTATTTGGAGTTCCTCTGGAAACACCATATATTTT,CASKGIWSSSGNTIYF,.,.,TRBV28,TRBJ1-3
TGCGCCAGCAGTCGGGTCGTGTCATGCAATCAGCCCCAGCATTTT,CASSRVVSCNQPQHF,.,.,TRBV23-1,TRBJ1-5
TGCGCCAGCAGCCAAGATAGTGGGGCCCAAACGAAGCTAGCCAAAAACATTCAGTACTTC,CASSQDSGAQTKLAKNIQYF,.,.,TRBV4-3,TRBJ2-4
TGTGCCAGCACCGAAGGGGGGGCCTACACCGGGGAGCTGTTTTTT,CASTEGGAYTGELFF,.,.,TRBV28,TRBJ2-2
TGTGCCAGCAGCCTTGTCCTAGCGGGAGCGTCCGAGCAGTACTTC,CASSLVLAGASEQYF,.,TRBD2,TRBV11-2,TRBJ2-7
TGTGCCAGCAGGGCCTTGTGGCAGACCCAGTACTTC,CASRALWQTQYF,.,.,TRBV6-1,TRBJ2-5
TGTGCCAGTAGTAGGTTCAGGGAGGATTCACCCCTCCACTTT,CASSRFREDSPLHF,.,.,TRBV19,TRBJ1-6
TGTGCCAGCTCACCACCAATAGGGAGGGGCTATGGCTACACCTTC,CASSPPIGRGYGYTF,.,.,TRBV18,TRBJ1-2
TGTGCCAGCAGCGCCTACAGGGTCGGGGAGCAGTACTTC,CASSAYRVGEQYF,.,.,TRBV7-2,TRBJ2-5
TGTGCCTGGAGTGGGGAGGACAGGGGAAGAGATACGCAGTATTTT,CAWSGEDRGRDTQYF,.,TRBD1,TRBV30,TRBJ2-3
TGTGCCACCAGCAGAGGATTAGCGGGAGAGGGCAATGAGCAGTTCTTC,CATSRGLAGEGNEQFF,few,TRBD2,TRBV15,TRBJ2-1
TGTGCCAGCAGCGCTGGATGGGGGGCAACCAGGGAGACCCAGTACTTC,CASSAGWGATRETQYF,.,.,TRBV9,TRBJ2-5
TGTGCCAGCAGTTCTATGACAGGGCTAGTCAACATGAACACTGAAGCTTTCTTT,CASSSMTGLVNMNTEAFF,.,TRBD1,TRBV11-2,TRBJ1-1
TGTGCCAGCAGCGTACGGGACACTCAAACTTACTCCTACAATGAGCAGTTCTTC,CASSVRDTQTYSYNEQFF,.,.,TRBV13,TRBJ2-1
TGTGCCAGCAGTTTCCACAGGGGTAGCAATCAGCCCCAGCATTTT,CASSFHRGSNQPQHF,.,TRBD1,TRBV28,TRBJ1-5
TGTGCCAGCAGCCAAGACCCATTTGAAGCTTTCTTT,CASSQDPFEAFF,once,.,TRBV14,TRBJ1-1
TGTGCCAGCAGCTTAGACGGACAGGGCGTAGGTGAGCAGTTCTTC,CASSLDGQGVGEQFF,.,TRBD1,TRBV11-2,TRBJ2-1
TGCGCCAGCATGGAGTCTAGCGGGGAGGGGACCCAGTACTTC,CASMESSGEGTQYF,.,TRBD2,TRBV5-1,TRBJ2-5
TGTGCCAGTAGCGACAGGGTGCAGTCACCCCTCCACTTT,CASSDRVQSPLHF,.,TRBD1,TRBV19,TRBJ1-6
TGTGCCAGCAGCTACCGGGACAGTAATGAAAAACTGTTTTTT,CASSYRDSNEKLFF,.,TRBD1,TRBV7-6,TRBJ1-4